This passage covers 8 T cell receptor beta chains from one sample sequenced in a study of human T cells and chemical hapten exposure. Indicated time point: patch test 3, about 24 weeks after DPC sensitization. As for treatment: therapeutic diphenylcyclopropenone sensitization with weekly scalp DPC. TCRdb used MiXCR to reprocess the RACE reads, holding one entry per CDR3 protein. The top ten hold roughly 2.1% of the sample, which has 62,000 or so distinct CDR3 sequences, approximately 10% seen once. The material sequenced was whole blood, taken in connection with sensitization to the hapten diphenylcyclopropenone (DPC). The receptors were gathered from a woman under 40 with alopecia areata. Some clones in this sample may be carry-over from other donors' samples.

The chain employs TRBV28 and TRBJ1-1, with a tentative D call TRBD1 (5 bases). The CDR3 runs to 11 residues. Germline-derived CDR1 and CDR2 are MDHEN and SYDVKM. With 5 bases removed from V and 7 bases from J, the gap between germline ends came to 8 bases. This CDR3 reads CASSGAGEAFF. CDR3 nucleotides: TGTGCCAGCAGTGGGGCTGGTGAAGCTTTCTTT. Full variable domain (rest looked up from reference TRBV28 and TRBJ1-1): DVKVTQSSRYLVKRTGEKVFLECVQDMDHENMFWYRQDPGLGLRLIYFSYDVKMKEKGDIPEGYSVSREKKERFSLILESASTNQTSMYLCASSGAGEAFFGQGTRLTVV.

This clonotype occurred a few times. The gene calls are TRBV28 and TRBJ2-5, with 10 bases lining up with TRBD2. Trimming removed 6 bases from V and 2 bases from J; junction bases left unmatched: 3. The germline V gene has CDR1 MDHEN and CDR2 SYDVKM. CDR3 size: 14 residues. DNA for the CDR3: TGTGCCAGCAGACCTAGCGGGGGACAAGAGACCCAGTACTTC. Protein product: CASRPSGGQETQYF.

This clonotype has only a few counts. V usage is TRBV9 and J usage is TRBJ1-1, with D unresolved. V shed 0 bases and J shed 8 bases, with 8 bases lying between them. Per germline, CDR1 SGDLS and CDR2 YYNGEE. There are 12 residues in the CDR3. The CDR3 DNA follows: TGTGCCAGCAGCGTAGGGCTAGGAGAAGCTTTCTTT. Its translation: CASSVGLGEAFF.

This rearrangement joins TRBV20-1 to TRBJ1-5; 9 bases agree with TRBD1. The CDR3 sequence is 15 residues long. The junction had 7 bases not matched to a gene; V was cut back by 3 bases and J by 4 bases. Germline V gene sequence: CDR1 DFQATT, CDR2 SNEGSKA (reference sequence). The CDR3 nucleotides are TGCAGTGCTAGCGGCTGGACAGGGGATAATCAGCCCCAGCATTTT. Amino acids: CSASGWTGDNQPQHF.

This clonotype was seen more than once but under ten times. The rearrangement joins TRBV5-5 to TRBJ1-2; 9 bases are shared with TRBD1. CDR3 length equals 15 residues. Germline values: CDR1 SGHKS, CDR2 YYEKEE (reference sequence). The V gene end was trimmed by 1 base and the J gene end by 7 bases; junction bases not matched to a gene: 8. The chain's CDR3 is CASSLWRGQGSGYTF. CDR3 nucleotide sequence: TGTGCCAGCAGCTTGTGGAGAGGACAGGGGTCTGGCTACACCTTC.

In its sample, this clonotype was seen many times. The chain joins TRBV7-6 to TRBJ2-7; D tentatively reads TRBD1 or TRBD2 (5 bases each). This CDR3 is 15 amino acids long. Between the trimmed V and J ends, which lost 1 base and 4 bases, there was a span of 14 bases. Germline-derived CDR1 and CDR2 are SGHVS and FNYEAQ. The CDR3 spells CASSLGSGRGYEQYF. The CDR3 nucleotides are TGTGCCAGCAGCTTAGGTTCGGGACGAGGGTACGAGCAGTACTTC.

This clonotype appeared a few times. The chain is built from TRBV10-3 and TRBJ2-3; TRBD2 is a possible D gene (5 bases). V shed 5 bases and J shed 2 bases, with 17 bases lying between them. Germline CDR1 reads ENHRY; CDR2 reads SYGVKD. The CDR3 loop spans 16 amino acids. Written as DNA, the CDR3 is TGTGCCATCAGTCCTACGGGTAGCGAGGTCACAGATACGCAGTATTTT. This gives the protein CAISPTGSEVTDTQYF.

The chain couples TRBV12-3 or TRBV12-4 to TRBJ1-1; 9 bases are shared with TRBD1. The CDR3 spans 14 residues. V shed 4 bases, J shed 4 bases, and the junction held 4 bases outside the gene matches. The CDR3 reads CASSSQGARTEAFF. The CDR3, as DNA: TGTGCCAGCAGTTCACAGGGGGCGCGCACTGAAGCTTTCTTT.